A single sample is the source of the 28 T cell receptor beta chains below, sequenced in a study of regulatory T cells in long-lasting Graves disease. Investigators prepared the TCR beta libraries by applying iRepertoire HTBI primers and Arm-PCR of CDR3 regions. A single record per CDR3 protein comes from TCRdb applying MiXCR to the multiplex PCR reads. The sample lists about 240,000 distinct CDR3 sequences; 20% were seen once. Time point: newly diagnosed GD, antithyroid drugs for less than 3 months. Scientists built the TCR library using RNA that was extracted from PBMCs. The starting material was peripheral blood mononuclear cells (PBMCs), obtained at new diagnosis, from a patient treated with antithyroid drugs. The receptor source for this set is a female donor with Graves disease.

This clonotype has more than one count but fewer than ten. The V gene is TRBV20-1, the J gene TRBJ2-7; TRBD1 might be the D (6 bases). The CDR3 sequence is 13 residues long. The germline gives CDR1 DFQATT, CDR2 SNEGSKA (reference sequence). V lost 5 bases, J lost 0 bases, and 11 bases lay in between. This CDR3 is CSAYRTASYEQYF. The CDR3 DNA sequence: TGCAGTGCTTACCGGACAGCCTCCTACGAGCAGTACTTC.

This clonotype was observed at least ten times. The chain combines TRBV7-2 with TRBJ2-1; 11 bases are a match to TRBD1. With V trimmed by 6 bases and J by 2 bases, 6 bases remained unmatched. CDR1 is SGHTA, CDR2 FQGNSA, per germline. CDR3 length: 16 residues. Written as DNA, the CDR3 is TGTGCCAGCAGACGCGGGACAGGGGGTACCTACAATGAGCAGTTCTTC. As protein: CASRRGTGGTYNEQFF.

This chain joins TRBV28 and TRBJ2-1, with 9 bases aligning to TRBD2. Germline loops: CDR1 MDHEN, CDR2 SYDVKM. The CDR3 extends over 17 amino acids. J gave up 4 bases and V 3 bases, and 10 bases lay outside the gene matches. CDR3 sequence: CASSLNSGSPSYNEQFF. The CDR3 nucleotides read TGTGCCAGCAGTTTGAATAGCGGGAGTCCAAGTTACAATGAGCAGTTCTTC.

The chain has TRBV9 and TRBJ1-4, with D maybe TRBD1 (5 bases). Germline V gene lookup returns CDR1 SGDLS and CDR2 YYNGEE. This CDR3 region has 14 residues. V lost 3 bases and J 7 bases, leaving 13 bases between the germline ends. The chain's CDR3 is CASSAARDVEKLFF. In nucleotides, the CDR3 is TGTGCCAGCAGCGCGGCCCGGGACGTTGAAAAACTGTTTTTT. The whole variable domain, filled in from reference TRBV9 and TRBJ1-4, reads DSGVTQTPKHLITATGQRVTLRCSPRSGDLSVYWYQQSLDQGLQFLIQYYNGEERAKGNILERFSAQQFPDLHSELNLSSLELGDSALYFCASSAARDVEKLFFGSGTQLSVL.

V usage is TRBV7-6 and J usage is TRBJ1-3; D ambiguous. Germline V gives CDR1 SGHVS, CDR2 FNYEAQ. The CDR3 has 14 residues. The V end was cut by 2 bases, the J end by 2 bases, with 7 bases between. The CDR3, as DNA: TGTGCCAGCAGCTTATTCGGACCTGGAAACACCATATATTTT. Translation gives CASSLFGPGNTIYF.

The chain joins TRBV30 to TRBJ1-4; D is perhaps TRBD1 (5 bases). This CDR3 has 12 residues. V was clipped by 5 bases and J by 6 bases, with 10 bases between them. Germline V gives CDR1 GTSNPN, CDR2 SVGIG (reference sequence). CDR3 sequence: CAWARDDEKLFF. The DNA of the CDR3 is TGTGCCTGGGCCCGGGACGATGAAAAACTGTTTTTT.

The table lists this clonotype with many counts. J is TRBJ2-5 and V is TRBV20-1; tentative D call: TRBD2 (5 bases). This CDR3 spans 16 amino acids. V lost 1 base to trimming and J lost 2 bases, with 17 bases between them. Germline CDR1 and CDR2: DFQATT and SNEGSKA (reference sequence). The CDR3 loop is CSARAHLRGSQETQYF. The CDR3 nucleotides read TGCAGTGCTAGAGCTCACCTCCGCGGGTCGCAAGAGACCCAGTACTTC.

This clonotype was seen many times. The chain uses TRBV5-1 and TRBJ2-5, with D perhaps TRBD1 (6 bases). With 2 bases removed from V and 3 bases from J, the gap between germline ends came to 14 bases. The CDR3 runs to 15 residues. Germline V gene lookup returns CDR1 SGHRS and CDR2 YFSETQ. In nucleotides, the CDR3 is TGCGCCAGCAGCTTAAACCATGGGGGCAAAGAGACCCAGTACTTC. Translating gives CASSLNHGGKETQYF.

This clonotype was picked up many times. This chain uses TRBV7-9 with TRBJ1-4, with D possibly being TRBD1 (6 bases). The V end was cut by 5 bases, the J end by 8 bases, with 12 bases between. The CDR3 runs 13 residues. Looked up from germline, CDR1 is SEHNR and CDR2 is FQNEAQ (reference sequence). The CDR3 DNA sequence: TGTGCCAGCAGCACTACAGGGAGGGAAAAACTGTTTTTT. Translated: CASSTTGREKLFF.

On this clonotype: A read error may explain this, as a much larger clone is one base away. The rearrangement joins TRBV6-1 to TRBJ2-5, with TRBD1 as a possible D gene (6 bases). This CDR3 region has 15 residues. The germline V gene has CDR1 MNHNS and CDR2 SASEGT. Trimming removed 6 bases at V and 4 bases at J, with 18 bases between. CDR3 DNA: TGTGCCAGCAGAACTACTCGGGGCAGGGGAGAGACCCAGTACTTC. This codes for CASRTTRGRGETQYF.

The sample holds many counts of this clonotype. J is TRBJ1-2 and V is TRBV9, with 7 bases matching TRBD1. CDR3 length: 16 amino acids. Trimming took 0 bases from V and 4 from J; bases not matched to a gene: 9. Germline V CDR1 and CDR2: SGDLS, YYNGEE. The CDR3 reads CASSVDPARGAYGYTF. The CDR3 nucleotides are TGTGCCAGCAGCGTAGATCCGGCCAGGGGGGCCTATGGCTACACCTTC.

This clonotype has at least ten counts. This chain joins TRBV20-1 and TRBJ2-7; D perhaps matches TRBD2 (5 bases). In germline, CDR1 is DFQATT, CDR2 SNEGSKA (reference sequence). With 5 bases removed from V and 1 base from J, the gap between germline ends came to 12 bases. The CDR3 loop spans 13 amino acids. The CDR3, as DNA: TGCAGTGCTGTTCGTCGGGGATCCTACGAGCAGTACTTC. Its protein product is CSAVRRGSYEQYF.

Concerning this clonotype itself: Likely a read error: the CDR3 ends without its conserved phenylalanine or tryptophan. The limits of the CDR3 on the DNA are not certain, so only TCRdb's listed CDR3 is given. This chain connects TRBV29-1 to TRBJ2-7; TRBD2 reflects the table's D call only, with no check against the DNA. The germline V gene has CDR1 SQVTM and CDR2 ANQGSEA. The CDR3 spans 12 residues, counting both ends. CDR3 loop: CSVRGPTYEHRI.

This clonotype was found many times. V and J are TRBV7-2 and TRBJ1-1; 8 nucleotides agree with TRBD1. After removal of 2 bases from V and 4 bases from J, the junction contained 3 bases not matched to a gene. Germline lookup yields CDR1 SGHTA and CDR2 FQGNSA. The CDR3 is 14 amino acids. The CDR3 bases are TGTGCCAGCAGCTTATGGACAGGGATCACTGAAGCTTTCTTT. It encodes CASSLWTGITEAFF.

Of note for this clonotype: A read error may account for a junction end that differs from germline. J is TRBJ2-7 and V is TRBV7-2; D is unresolved. The CDR3 spans 17 residues. Germline V gene lookup returns CDR1 SGHTA and CDR2 FQGNSA. This CDR3 is CASSQDSSLGEMGEQYF. The CDR3 bases are TGCGCCAGCAGCCAAGATTCTTCGTTAGGCGAAATGGGGGAGCAGTACTTC.

Ten or more counts support this clonotype. The chain combines TRBV3-1 with TRBJ1-1; the D gene is possibly TRBD1 (6 bases). The CDR3 runs 15 residues. V shed 1 base and J shed 6 bases, with 15 bases lying between them. Per the germline V gene, CDR1 is LGHDT and CDR2 is YNNKEL (reference sequence). In DNA form, the CDR3 reads TGTGCCAGCAGCCAAGGAGGCAGGGGAAGGCCTGAAGCTTTCTTT. Translating it yields CASSQGGRGRPEAFF.

Concerning this clonotype itself: The junction differs from germline at one of its ends, possibly a read error. The V call is TRBV5-1, the J call TRBJ1-1; maybe TRBD1 (6 bases). Germline values: CDR1 SGHRS, CDR2 YFSETQ. The CDR3 totals 12 residues. The CDR3 protein is CASRQRGTEAFF. The CDR3 DNA is TGTGCCAGCAGGCAAAGGGGGACTGAAGCTTTCTTT.

In this sample, this clonotype turned up many times. DNA for the CDR3: TGCAGTGGTCAGGGACAAGGCTACGAGCAGTACTTC. This codes for CSGQGQGYEQYF. This sequence joins TRBV20-1 and TRBJ2-7, with D maybe TRBD1 (6 bases). The V end was cut by 7 bases, the J end by 3 bases, with 13 bases between. Germline V lookup: CDR1 DFQATT, CDR2 SNEGSKA (reference sequence). This CDR3 is built from 12 residues.

The table lists this clonotype with many counts. The chain recombines TRBV27 with TRBJ2-6; possibly TRBD1 for D (5 bases). Germline V lookup: CDR1 MNHEY, CDR2 SMNVEV (reference sequence). V lost 5 bases, J lost 4 bases, and 18 bases lay in between. This CDR3 has 17 residues. The DNA of the CDR3 is TGTGCCAGCAGTCCTCTCTTAACAGGAACCGGGGCCAACGTCCTGACTTTC. It is translated as CASSPLLTGTGANVLTF. The full variable domain, completed using reference TRBV27 and TRBJ2-6, is EAQVTQNPRYLITVTGKKLTVTCSQNMNHEYMSWYRQDPGLGLRQIYYSMNVEVTDKGDVPEGYKVSRKEKRNFPLILESPSPNQTSLYFCASSPLLTGTGANVLTFGAGSRLTVL.

This clonotype occurred many times. This chain uses TRBV18 with TRBJ2-7; 10 bases agree with TRBD1. V lost 3 bases, J lost 0 bases, and 5 bases stayed unmatched. The CDR3 runs to 16 residues. CDR1 is KGHSH, CDR2 LQKENI, per germline. The CDR3 DNA sequence: TGTGCCAGCTCACCCCGGAGGACAGGGGGCTCCTACGAGCAGTACTTC. It codes for CASSPRRTGGSYEQYF.

The chain combines TRBV29-1 with TRBJ2-5, with D possibly matching TRBD2 (5 bases). The germline V gene encodes CDR1 SQVTM and CDR2 ANQGSEA. This CDR3 has 13 amino acids. V lost 3 bases, J lost 0 bases, and 8 bases lay in between. The CDR3 spells CSVDFGDQETQYF. The CDR3 region has the DNA TGCAGCGTTGATTTCGGGGACCAAGAGACCCAGTACTTC.

This clonotype was seen once. The rearrangement links TRBV7-6 to TRBJ2-1, with 11 bases fitting TRBD1. CDR1 and CDR2 (germline): SGHVS, FNYEAQ. The CDR3 totals 18 residues. Trimming removed 2 bases from V and 10 bases from J; junction bases left unmatched: 16. CDR3 nucleotides: TGTGCCAGCAGCTTAAATCCCCGGACAGGGGGCCAGGGGACCGAGCAGTTCTTC. This codes for CASSLNPRTGGQGTEQFF. The entire variable domain, with the rest obtained from reference TRBV7-6 and TRBJ2-1, is as follows: GAGVSQSPRYKVTKRGQDVALRCDPISGHVSLYWYRQALGQGPEFLTYFNYEAQQDKSGLPNDRFSAERPEGSISTLTIQRTEQRDSAMYRCASSLNPRTGGQGTEQFFGPGTRLTVL.

V usage is TRBV19 and J usage is TRBJ1-2; TRBD1 might be the D (6 bases). Trimming pared 7 bases from V and 5 bases from J, leaving 17 bases between. CDR3 length: 14 amino acids. Per germline, CDR1 LNHDA and CDR2 SQIVND (reference sequence). This chain's CDR3 is CASNFAPGAYGYTF. CDR3 DNA: TGTGCCAGTAATTTCGCACCGGGGGCGTATGGCTACACCTTC.

This clonotype has a count of ten or more. The V and J genes are TRBV2 and TRBJ2-1; D gene uncertain. This CDR3 region has 15 residues. The germline CDR1 and CDR2 sequences are SNHLY and FYNNEI. V was trimmed by 1 base and J by 0 bases, leaving 7 bases between them. The CDR3 protein is CASSEVMPSYNEQFF. The DNA for the CDR3 is TGTGCCAGCAGTGAAGTGATGCCCTCCTACAATGAGCAGTTCTTC.

This clonotype has ten or more counts. The chain links TRBV2 to TRBJ1-1; D is undetermined. This CDR3 contains 14 residues. Germline CDR1 reads SNHLY; CDR2 reads FYNNEI. Trimming removed 8 bases at V and 0 bases at J, with 13 bases between. This chain's CDR3 is CASSVPILNTEAFF. The CDR3 DNA reads TGTGCCAGCTCCGTGCCTATCCTGAACACTGAAGCTTTCTTT.

A single count supports this clonotype. This likely reflects a read error, since a far larger clone is one base away. The rearrangement joins TRBV11-2 to TRBJ2-1; D remains unclear. CDR1 is SGHAT and CDR2 is FQNNGV in the germline V gene. V lost 0 bases, J lost 13 bases, and 13 bases lay in between. The CDR3 consists of 13 residues. The CDR3 is CASSLDLLETQFF. The CDR3 DNA sequence: TGTGCCAGCAGCTTAGATCTGCTAGAGACCCAGTTCTTC.

Turning to this clonotype: Just one base apart from a much larger clone, this may be a read error. The chain recombines TRBV28 with TRBJ2-7; a possible D gene is TRBD1 (5 bases). CDR3 size: 12 residues. Germline CDR1 and CDR2: MDHEN and SYDVKM. Trimming left V 6 bases short and J 2 bases short, with 8 bases between. CDR3 residues: CASSQTAYEQYF. CDR3 sequence (DNA): TGTGCCAGCAGCCAGACAGCCTACGAGCAGTACTTC.

V usage is TRBV5-4 and J usage is TRBJ1-4; D perhaps matches TRBD1 (5 bases). The V and J ends lost 2 bases and 5 bases respectively, with 16 bases between them. The germline gives CDR1 SGHNT, CDR2 YYREEE (reference sequence). The CDR3 runs to 16 residues. For the CDR3, the DNA is TGTGCCAGCAGCTTACGGGGCTCCAGAGGGAATGAAAAACTGTTTTTT. Residues: CASSLRGSRGNEKLFF.